This T cell receptor beta chain was captured in a study of cytomegalovirus exposure and HLA in healthy donors. To note about this clone: Its antigen is still unknown.

PCR used 60 Vbeta primers and 13 Jbeta primers. Assay: immunoSEQ multiplex PCR; the TCRdb copy retains only in-frame clones and omits some. The repertoire has around 110,000 clones, roughly 69% of them found once; the top ten carry over 8.5%. The CDR3 consists of 15 residues. Germline CDR1 reads SGHDN; CDR2 reads FVKESK. V lost 4 bases, J lost 5 bases, and 17 bases lay in between. Study-level findings and limits: Data from an earlier analysis indicated that most TCR beta V segments were productive either about 87% or about 30% of the time. TCR beta chains associated with HLA were, in a later analysis, more clonally expanded than equally common others. The authors judged a highly shared variant cluster likely a sequencing artifact.

The sample comprised PBMCs. V gene TRBV14 combines with J gene TRBJ2-5, with D possibly matching TRBD2 (5 bases). This TCR was sampled from a woman between 35 and 50 years old in good health and CMV-seropositive. The CDR3 DNA is TGTGCCAGCAGCCTGAGACTAAGTCCGGGGGAGACCCAGTACTTC. Protein: CASSLRLSPGETQYF.